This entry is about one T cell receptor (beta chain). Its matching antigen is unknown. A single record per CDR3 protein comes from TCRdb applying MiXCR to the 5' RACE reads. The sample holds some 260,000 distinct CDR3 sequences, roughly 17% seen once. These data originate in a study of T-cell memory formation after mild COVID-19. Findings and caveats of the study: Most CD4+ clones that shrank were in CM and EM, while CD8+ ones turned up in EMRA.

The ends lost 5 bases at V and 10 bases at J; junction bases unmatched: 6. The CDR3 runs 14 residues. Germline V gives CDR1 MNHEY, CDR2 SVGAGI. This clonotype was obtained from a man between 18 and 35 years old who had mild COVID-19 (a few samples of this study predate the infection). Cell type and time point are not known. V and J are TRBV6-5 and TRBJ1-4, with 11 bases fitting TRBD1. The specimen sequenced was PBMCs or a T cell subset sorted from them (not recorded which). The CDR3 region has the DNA TGTGCCAGCAGTCCGACCGGGACAGGGGGAAAACTGTTTTTT. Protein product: CASSPTGTGGKLFF.